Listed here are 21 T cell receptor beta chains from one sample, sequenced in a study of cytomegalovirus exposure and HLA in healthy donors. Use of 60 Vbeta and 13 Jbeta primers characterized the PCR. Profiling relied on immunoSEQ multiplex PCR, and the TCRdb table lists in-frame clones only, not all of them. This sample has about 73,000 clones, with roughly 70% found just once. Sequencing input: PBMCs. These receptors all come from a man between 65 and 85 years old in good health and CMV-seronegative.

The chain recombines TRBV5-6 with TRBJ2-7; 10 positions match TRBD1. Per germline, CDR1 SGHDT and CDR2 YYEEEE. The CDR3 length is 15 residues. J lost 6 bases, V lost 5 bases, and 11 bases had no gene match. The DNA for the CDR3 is TGTGCCAGCAGTTACCTCGGGACAGGGGTAGGCGAGCAGTACTTC. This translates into CASSYLGTGVGEQYF. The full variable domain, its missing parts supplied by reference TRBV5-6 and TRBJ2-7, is DAGVTQSPTHLIKTRGQQVTLRCSPKSGHDTVSWYQQALGQGPQFIFQYYEEEERQRGNFPDRFSGHQFPNYSSELNVNALLLGDSALYLCASSYLGTGVGEQYFGPGTRLTVT.

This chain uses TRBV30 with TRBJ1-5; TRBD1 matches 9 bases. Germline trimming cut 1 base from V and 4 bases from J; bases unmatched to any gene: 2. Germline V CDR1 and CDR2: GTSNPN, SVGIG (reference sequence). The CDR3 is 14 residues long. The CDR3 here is CAWSAGTGNQPQHF. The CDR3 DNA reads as TGTGCCTGGAGTGCCGGGACAGGGAATCAGCCCCAGCATTTT.

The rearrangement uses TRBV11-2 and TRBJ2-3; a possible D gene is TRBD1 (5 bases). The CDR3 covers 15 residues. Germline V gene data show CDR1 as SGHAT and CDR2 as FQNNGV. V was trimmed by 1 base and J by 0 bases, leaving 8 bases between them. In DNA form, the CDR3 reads TGTGCCAGCAGCTTAGGTGGGGCTAGCACAGATACGCAGTATTTT. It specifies CASSLGGASTDTQYF.

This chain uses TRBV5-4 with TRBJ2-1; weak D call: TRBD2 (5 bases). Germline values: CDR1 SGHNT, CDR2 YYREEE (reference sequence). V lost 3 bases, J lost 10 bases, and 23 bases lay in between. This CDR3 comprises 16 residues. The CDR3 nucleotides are TGTGCCAGCAGCTCGTCGGGTAGAGGGAAGGTTCGCGAGCAGTTCTTC. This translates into CASSSSGRGKVREQFF.

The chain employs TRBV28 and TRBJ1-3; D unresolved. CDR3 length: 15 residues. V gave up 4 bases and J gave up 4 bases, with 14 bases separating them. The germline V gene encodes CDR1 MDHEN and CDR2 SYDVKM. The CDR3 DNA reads TGTGCCAGCAGTTCGCGTGGCGGTACCGGAAACACCATATATTTT. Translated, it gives CASSSRGGTGNTIYF.

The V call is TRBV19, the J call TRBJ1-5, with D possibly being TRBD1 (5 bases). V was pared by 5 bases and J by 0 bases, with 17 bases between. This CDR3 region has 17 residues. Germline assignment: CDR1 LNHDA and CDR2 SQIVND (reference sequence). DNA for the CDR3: TGTGCCAGTAGTCTGCGCAATACAGGTTCTAGCAATCAGCCCCAGCATTTT. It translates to CASSLRNTGSSNQPQHF. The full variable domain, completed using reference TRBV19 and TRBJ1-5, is DGGITQSPKYLFRKEGQNVTLSCEQNLNHDAMYWYRQDPGQGLRLIYYSQIVNDFQKGDIAEGYSVSREKKESFPLTVTSAQKNPTAFYLCASSLRNTGSSNQPQHFGDGTRLSIL.

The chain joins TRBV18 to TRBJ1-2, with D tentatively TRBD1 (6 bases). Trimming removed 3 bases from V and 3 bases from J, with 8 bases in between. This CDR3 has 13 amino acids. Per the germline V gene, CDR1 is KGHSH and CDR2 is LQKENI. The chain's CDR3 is CASSPGQHYGYTF. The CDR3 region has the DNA TGTGCCAGCTCACCGGGACAACACTATGGCTACACCTTC.

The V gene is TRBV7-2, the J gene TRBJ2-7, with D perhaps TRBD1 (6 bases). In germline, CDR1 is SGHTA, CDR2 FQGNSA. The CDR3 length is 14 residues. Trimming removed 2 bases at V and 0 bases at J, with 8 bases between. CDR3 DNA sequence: TGTGCCAGCAGCTTAACGACAGGCTCCTACGAGCAGTACTTC. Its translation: CASSLTTGSYEQYF. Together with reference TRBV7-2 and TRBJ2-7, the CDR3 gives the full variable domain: GAGVSQSPSNKVTEKGKDVELRCDPISGHTALYWYRQSLGQGLEFLIYFQGNSAPDKSGLPSDRFSAERTGGSVSTLTIQRTQQEDSAVYLCASSLTTGSYEQYFGPGTRLTVT.

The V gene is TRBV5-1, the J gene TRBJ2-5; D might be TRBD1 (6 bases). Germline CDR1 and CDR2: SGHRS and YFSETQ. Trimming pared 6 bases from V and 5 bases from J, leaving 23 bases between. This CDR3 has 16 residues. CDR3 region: CASTVGGQRGTETQYF. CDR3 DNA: TGCGCCAGCACCGTCGGTGGACAGCGAGGGACCGAGACCCAGTACTTC.

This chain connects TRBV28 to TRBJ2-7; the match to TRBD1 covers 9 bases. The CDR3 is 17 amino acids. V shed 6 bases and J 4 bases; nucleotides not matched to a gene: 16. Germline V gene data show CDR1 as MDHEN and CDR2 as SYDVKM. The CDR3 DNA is TGTGCCAGCAGACCCCGTGATTTGGGACAGGGAGAGTACGAGCAGTACTTC. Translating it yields CASRPRDLGQGEYEQYF.

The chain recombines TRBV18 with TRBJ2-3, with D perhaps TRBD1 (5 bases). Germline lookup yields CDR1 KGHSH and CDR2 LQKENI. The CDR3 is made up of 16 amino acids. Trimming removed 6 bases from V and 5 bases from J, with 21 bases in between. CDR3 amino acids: CASSLNPGIGRDTQYF. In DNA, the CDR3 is TGTGCCAGCTCCCTTAACCCAGGGATCGGAAGAGATACGCAGTATTTT.

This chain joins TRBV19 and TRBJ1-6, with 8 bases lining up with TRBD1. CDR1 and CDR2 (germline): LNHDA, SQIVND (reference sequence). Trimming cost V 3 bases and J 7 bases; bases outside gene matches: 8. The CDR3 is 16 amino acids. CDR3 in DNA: TGTGCCAGTAGTATTGGCCAGGGGGCGGTGAATTCACCCCTCCACTTT. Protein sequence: CASSIGQGAVNSPLHF.

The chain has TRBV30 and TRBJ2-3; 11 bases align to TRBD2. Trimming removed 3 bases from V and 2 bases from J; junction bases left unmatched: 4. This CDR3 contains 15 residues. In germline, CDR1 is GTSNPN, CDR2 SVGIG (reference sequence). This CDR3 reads CAWRAGLAATDTQYF. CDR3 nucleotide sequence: TGTGCCTGGAGGGCGGGACTAGCGGCCACAGATACGCAGTATTTT.

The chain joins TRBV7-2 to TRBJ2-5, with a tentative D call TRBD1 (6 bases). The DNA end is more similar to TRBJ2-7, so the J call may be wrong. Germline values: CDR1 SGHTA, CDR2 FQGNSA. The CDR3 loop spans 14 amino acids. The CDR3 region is CASSLDSTSYEQYF. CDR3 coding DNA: TGTGCCAGCAGCCTGGACAGTACCTCCTACGAGCAGTACTTC.

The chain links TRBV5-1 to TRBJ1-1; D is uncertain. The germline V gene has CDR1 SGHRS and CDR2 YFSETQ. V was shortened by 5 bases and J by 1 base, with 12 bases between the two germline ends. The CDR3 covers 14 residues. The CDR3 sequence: CASSSPAGNTEAFF. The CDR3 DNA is TGCGCCAGCAGTTCTCCCGCCGGGAACACTGAAGCTTTCTTT.

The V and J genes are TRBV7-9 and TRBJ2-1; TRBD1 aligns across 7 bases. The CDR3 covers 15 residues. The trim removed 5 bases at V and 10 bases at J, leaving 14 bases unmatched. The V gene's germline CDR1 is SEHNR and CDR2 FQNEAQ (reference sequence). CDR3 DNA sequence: TGTGCCAGCAGCAAAAAAATAACAGGGGTACGGGAGCAGTTCTTC. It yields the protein CASSKKITGVREQFF.

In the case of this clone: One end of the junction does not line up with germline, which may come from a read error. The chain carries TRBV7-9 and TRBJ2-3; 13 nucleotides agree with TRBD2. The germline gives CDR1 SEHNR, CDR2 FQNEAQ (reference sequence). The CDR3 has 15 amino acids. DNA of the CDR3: TGTTCCAGCAGCTTTACTAGCGGGAGGGCAGATACGCAGTATTTT. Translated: CSSSFTSGRADTQYF.

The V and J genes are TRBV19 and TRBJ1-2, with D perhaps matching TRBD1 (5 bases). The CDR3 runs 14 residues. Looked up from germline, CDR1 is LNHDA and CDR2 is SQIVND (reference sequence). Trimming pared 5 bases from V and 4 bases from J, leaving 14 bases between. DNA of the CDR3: TGTGCCAGTAGTGGGGGGTGGGCCCTCTATGGCTACACCTTC. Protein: CASSGGWALYGYTF.

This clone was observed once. The DNA of the CDR3 is TGTGCCACCGGTCCCGTCACCGGGGAGCTGTTTTTT. Amino acid sequence: CATGPVTGELFF. The chain carries TRBV10-3 and TRBJ2-2; D not resolved. Trimming removed 10 bases from V and 4 bases from J, with 10 bases in between. Germline CDR1 and CDR2: ENHRY and SYGVKD. The CDR3 runs to 12 residues.

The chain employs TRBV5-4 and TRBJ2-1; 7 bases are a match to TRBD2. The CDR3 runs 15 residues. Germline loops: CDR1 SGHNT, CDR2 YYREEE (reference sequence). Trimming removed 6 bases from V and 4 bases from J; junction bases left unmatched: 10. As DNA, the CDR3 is TGTGCCAGCAAAGGCGGGAGCGACCTATACAATGAGCAGTTCTTC. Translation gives CASKGGSDLYNEQFF.

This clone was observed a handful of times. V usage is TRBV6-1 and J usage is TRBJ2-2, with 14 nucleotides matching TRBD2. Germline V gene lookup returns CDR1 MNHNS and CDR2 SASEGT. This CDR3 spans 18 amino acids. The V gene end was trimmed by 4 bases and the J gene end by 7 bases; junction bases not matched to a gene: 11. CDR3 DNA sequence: TGTGCCAGCAGTGTACCAGGACTAGCGGGAGGATTAGGCGGGGAGCTGTTTTTT. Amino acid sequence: CASSVPGLAGGLGGELFF.